A single T cell receptor (beta chain) is shown here with its context. This specimen comes from a study of blood T cell repertoires in COVID-19. Study-level information: T cells, B-cell-depleted T cells, or PBMCs supplied cDNA or gDNA.

Those enrolled, adults aged roughly 18 to 90 years, came from around 25 US areas. Participant reports of clinical history set cohort assignment. Only in-frame clones appear in the TCRdb table, and some are missing; sequencing was by immunoSEQ multiplex PCR. Here the sample spans roughly 220,000 clones, approximately 82% being singletons. What was sequenced was PBMCs or T cells enriched from blood (not recorded which). The receptor's source is a man between 40 and 49 years old who had recovered from COVID-19.

CDR3 bases: TGCGCCAGCAGACAGGGGACAAATCAGCCCCAGCATTTT. It codes for CASRQGTNQPQHF. This rearrangement joins TRBV5-1 to TRBJ1-5; TRBD1 matches at 7 bases. The CDR3 spans 13 residues. The germline gives CDR1 SGHRS, CDR2 YFSETQ. V lost 5 bases, J lost 4 bases, and 3 bases stayed unmatched. The full variable domain, with the rest looked up from reference TRBV5-1 and TRBJ1-5, is KAGVTQTPRYLIKTRGQQVTLSCSPISGHRSVSWYQQTPGQGLQFLFEYFSETQRNKGNFPGRFSGRQFSNSRSEMNVSTLELGDSALYLCASRQGTNQPQHFGDGTRLSIL.